These 7 T cell receptor beta chains share one sample of origin, sequenced in a study of blood T cell repertoires in COVID-19. Data came from immunoSEQ multiplex PCR; TCRdb stores just in-frame clones and leaves some out. The data hold around 110,000 clones, with 90% observed a single time. Sequencing was carried out using peripheral blood. The receptors were sampled from a human donor with active COVID-19. The donor label of this sample is uncertain.

The chain is built from TRBV29-1 and TRBJ1-1; D remains unclear. V was cut by 4 bases and J by 1 base, with 7 bases left in between. Germline V gene sequence: CDR1 SQVTM, CDR2 ANQGSEA. This CDR3 has 12 amino acids. CDR3 bases: TGCAGCGTTGGCCGGGGGAACACTGAAGCTTTCTTT. It encodes CSVGRGNTEAFF.

The chain is built from TRBV7-3 and TRBJ2-6, with 7 bases identical to TRBD2. The V gene end was trimmed by 3 bases and the J gene end by 4 bases; junction bases not matched to a gene: 15. Germline loops: CDR1 SGHTA, CDR2 FQGTGA. The CDR3 runs to 19 residues. Here the CDR3 DNA reads TGTGCCAGCAGCTTCATTCCCAGCGGGGTTAGGCCCGGGGCCAACGTCCTGACTTTC. It codes for CASSFIPSGVRPGANVLTF.

This chain joins TRBV27 and TRBJ2-1; D not resolved. The V gene's germline CDR1 is MNHEY and CDR2 SMNVEV (reference sequence). The V gene lost 7 bases and the J gene lost 4 bases, with 14 bases spanning the gap. This CDR3 has 14 residues. CDR3 nucleotides: TGTGCCAGCACGTCGCAGGTGGGTTACAATGAGCAGTTCTTC. This gives the protein CASTSQVGYNEQFF.

V and J are TRBV5-1 and TRBJ2-7; tentatively, D is TRBD1 (8 bases). The germline V gene encodes CDR1 SGHRS and CDR2 YFSETQ. CDR3 length: 16 amino acids. V lost 5 bases and J lost 3, with 21 bases in between. DNA for the CDR3: TGCGCCAGCAGGGGGGGGACAGGTGTTTTTGACTACGAGCAGTACTTC. Translated: CASRGGTGVFDYEQYF.

This CDR3 is CAISEAGGSYNEQFF. DNA of the CDR3: TGTGCCATCAGTGAGGCAGGGGGCTCCTACAATGAGCAGTTCTTC. The V call is TRBV10-3, the J call TRBJ2-1; 7 positions match TRBD1. CDR3 length: 15 residues. Germline V gene sequence: CDR1 ENHRY, CDR2 SYGVKD. Unmatched junction bases numbered 1, after V lost 2 bases and J lost 0 bases.

V is TRBV2 and J is TRBJ2-1; the match to TRBD2 covers 7 bases. The length of the CDR3 is 15 residues. Trimming removed 6 bases from V and 4 bases from J; junction bases left unmatched: 9. CDR1 is SNHLY and CDR2 is FYNNEI in the germline V gene. CDR3 sequence reads: CASSLEAGIYNEQFF. For the CDR3, the DNA is TGTGCCAGCAGCCTAGAAGCGGGGATATACAATGAGCAGTTCTTC.

This clone was recorded a few times. CDR3 DNA sequence: TGTGCCAGCAGCGCCCCGCTTAGTGAAAAACTGTTTTTT. Its translation is CASSAPLSEKLFF. V usage is TRBV28 and J usage is TRBJ1-4; D unresolved. The CDR3 loop spans 13 amino acids. Per germline, CDR1 MDHEN and CDR2 SYDVKM. Trimming left V 6 bases short and J 7 bases short, with 12 bases between.